This T cell receptor beta chain came from a study of PD-1 blockade in classical Hodgkin lymphoma. Time point indicated: cycle 4 day 1 (C4D1), after more than five weeks of nivolumab. Each patient relapsed following autologous stem cell transplantation, and prior brentuximab vedotin exposure differed. Thawed PBMCs were the source of CD4+ T cells, purified by magnetic negative selection. Complete response, partial response or progressive disease constituted the best response categories observed. Germline-derived CDR1 and CDR2 are SGDLS and YYNGEE. The CDR3 extends over 15 amino acids. Trimming stripped 4 bases from V and 0 bases from J, with 11 bases between. To note about this clone: Its antigen remains unidentified.

Some clones are missing from TCRdb's copy, which holds only in-frame ones; the method was immunoSEQ multiplex PCR. The table records more than 10,000 clones, about 86% of them present only once. Notes on the study in general: By C4D1, diversity of CD4+ TCRs had risen significantly, whereas that of CD8+ TCRs had not. Reports indicated that newly diagnosed patients had lower baseline TCR diversity than healthy donors did.

The clonotype was recovered from a human donor with classical Hodgkin lymphoma. The sample consisted of CD4+ T cells from blood, taken before the fourth cycle of nivolumab. The J gene is TRBJ1-3, the V gene TRBV9; tentative D call: TRBD1 (5 bases). This CDR3 is CASSRGPHSGNTIYF. In nucleotides, the CDR3 is TGTGCCAGCAGCCGGGGACCGCACTCTGGAAACACCATATATTTT.